Below are 23 T cell receptor beta chains sequenced from a single sample in a study of immune cell composition in non-small cell lung cancer (dated by TCRdb to about 2017). Library prep was done by the immunoSEQ multiplex PCR assay. The table was pulled from immuneACCESS by TCRdb, which kept in-frame rearrangements only. Such tables lose some clones; where checked, under half of the loss comes from unresolved V genes, and the rest has no known cause. In all, the sample holds roughly 3,100 clones, and about four fifths of those were seen once. The top ten constitute more than 10% of the sample. Non-adjacent lung tissue from the same patient, taken as far from the tumour as possible and at least 3 cm away, was used for the normal lung samples. Sample: non-adjacent lung tissue. The receptor set was obtained from a human donor with non-small cell lung cancer.

The chain couples TRBV5-1 to TRBJ2-1; TRBD2 is a possible D gene (6 bases). CDR3 size: 15 residues. Germline values: CDR1 SGHRS, CDR2 YFSETQ. V shed 5 bases and J shed 5 bases, with 17 bases lying between them. CDR3 region: CASSLRGTIDNEQFF. Written as DNA, the CDR3 is TGCGCCAGCAGTCTCCGCGGGACCATAGACAATGAGCAGTTCTTC.

This chain uses TRBV7-8 with TRBJ2-3; 7 bases are a match to TRBD2. CDR3 length equals 14 residues. Trimming removed 1 base from V and 10 bases from J; junction bases left unmatched: 8. Germline CDR1 and CDR2: SGHVS and FQNEAQ. The CDR3 DNA is TGTGCCAGCAGCTTAGAGGTGTCGGGAGGCTCGCAGTATTTT. It yields the protein CASSLEVSGGSQYF.

This rearrangement joins TRBV27 to TRBJ1-3, with D hard to call. Trimming cost V 3 bases and J 4 bases, with 7 bases left between them. The CDR3 is 13 amino acids. The germline gives CDR1 MNHEY, CDR2 SMNVEV (reference sequence). The CDR3 sequence: CASSFRRGNTIYF. DNA for the CDR3: TGTGCCAGCAGTTTTCGCCGGGGAAACACCATATATTTT.

The CDR3 nucleotides are TGTGCCAGCAGCTCACTAGCGGGGCTCTACAATGAGCAGTTCTTC. Its protein is CASSSLAGLYNEQFF. V is TRBV4-2 and J is TRBJ2-1; 10 nucleotides agree with TRBD2. From germline, CDR1 is LGHNA and CDR2 YNFKEQ. CDR3 length: 15 residues. V shed 5 bases and J 3 bases; nucleotides not matched to a gene: 4.

This chain's CDR3 is CASRPAQAVSEKLFF. CDR3 DNA: TGTGCCAGCAGGCCAGCACAGGCTGTGAGTGAAAAACTGTTTTTT. The chain links TRBV6-5 to TRBJ1-4; a possible D gene is TRBD1 (5 bases). Germline V gene lookup returns CDR1 MNHEY and CDR2 SVGAGI. There are 15 residues in the CDR3. Between the trimmed V and J ends, which lost 6 bases and 7 bases, there was a span of 18 bases.

The gene calls are TRBV27 and TRBJ2-7, with 8 bases lining up with TRBD2. The CDR3 contains 14 residues. The germline gives CDR1 MNHEY, CDR2 SMNVEV (reference sequence). After removal of 4 bases from V and 3 bases from J, the junction contained 5 bases not matched to a gene. CDR3 sequence reads: CASSSRGGYYEQYF. CDR3 nucleotide sequence: TGTGCCAGCAGTTCCCGGGGGGGCTACTACGAGCAGTACTTC.

This sequence joins TRBV29-1 and TRBJ2-1, with 10 bases identical to TRBD1. V dropped 7 bases and J dropped 7; count of bases not matched to a gene: 7. CDR3 length equals 13 residues. CDR1 SQVTM and CDR2 ANQGSEA come from the germline V gene. This chain's CDR3 is CSARQGAGNEQFF. In DNA form, the CDR3 reads TGCAGCGCCCGACAGGGGGCTGGAAATGAGCAGTTCTTC.

The V call is TRBV6-5, the J call TRBJ1-1; D gene ambiguous. V lost 2 bases and J lost 3, with 13 bases in between. CDR1 and CDR2 from the germline V gene are MNHEY and SVGAGI. The CDR3 has 15 amino acids. CDR3 sequence (DNA): TGTGCCAGCAGTTACGATTACTCCGAGGACACTGAAGCTTTCTTT. The encoded protein is CASSYDYSEDTEAFF.

CDR3 protein: CASSLEGALNEQYF. In DNA form, the CDR3 reads TGCGCCAGCAGCTTGGAAGGGGCTCTCAACGAGCAGTACTTC. J is TRBJ2-7 and V is TRBV5-1, with a weak D call TRBD1 (5 bases). Germline V gene sequence: CDR1 SGHRS, CDR2 YFSETQ. The CDR3 loop spans 14 amino acids. Trimming removed 0 bases at V and 5 bases at J, with 12 bases between.

The rearrangement joins TRBV23-1 to TRBJ2-1; TRBD2 is a possible D gene (6 bases). TRBV23-1 is recorded as an ORF, its role being uncertain. The V and J ends lost 0 bases and 4 bases respectively, with 13 bases between them. This CDR3 has 16 residues. CDR3 DNA sequence: TGCGCCAGCAGTCAATCGGCGGCAGGGAGGTACAATGAGCAGTTCTTC. Amino acids: CASSQSAAGRYNEQFF.

The chain employs TRBV13 and TRBJ2-7; 9 nucleotides agree with TRBD2. Germline CDR1 is PRHDT and CDR2 is FYEKMQ (reference sequence). With 3 bases clipped from V and 4 bases from J, the junction kept 13 bases outside the gene matches. The CDR3 covers 17 residues. As DNA, the CDR3 is TGTGCCAGCAGCTTGGCGGGAGGGCCTCCGGGTACTTACGAGCAGTACTTC. This encodes CASSLAGGPPGTYEQYF. The whole variable domain, filled in from reference TRBV13 and TRBJ2-7, reads AAGVIQSPRHLIKEKRETATLKCYPIPRHDTVYWYQQGPGQDPQFLISFYEKMQSDKGSIPDRFSAQQFSDYHSELNMSSLELGDSALYFCASSLAGGPPGTYEQYFGPGTRLTVT.

The rearrangement joins TRBV10-1 to TRBJ2-7, with 9 bases aligning to TRBD1. CDR3 length: 14 residues. Germline assignment: CDR1 WNHNN and CDR2 SYGVQD (reference sequence). Trimming removed 2 bases from V and 7 bases from J; junction bases left unmatched: 6. In nucleotides, the CDR3 is TGCGCCAGCAGTGAGGGGGACAGGGACGGGGAGCAGTACTTC. Its translation: CASSEGDRDGEQYF.

The chain links TRBV28 to TRBJ1-4, with no clear D. This CDR3 has 13 amino acids. Trimming left V 6 bases short and J 8 bases short, with 13 bases between. Germline V gene lookup returns CDR1 MDHEN and CDR2 SYDVKM. The CDR3 DNA follows: TGTGCCAGCAGGGGGAGGGTTGAAGAAAAACTGTTTTTT. Translating gives CASRGRVEEKLFF. The variable domain in full, completed from reference TRBV28 and TRBJ1-4, reads DVKVTQSSRYLVKRTGEKVFLECVQDMDHENMFWYRQDPGLGLRLIYFSYDVKMKEKGDIPEGYSVSREKKERFSLILESASTNQTSMYLCASRGRVEEKLFFGSGTQLSVL.

This clone is deemed large (0.1 to 1%). An end of the junction differs from the germline gene, which may be a read error. In DNA, the CDR3 is TGTGCTAGCAGTCCGGACCCACATACAGGGCTAAATGAGCAGTTCTTC. Translating it yields CASSPDPHTGLNEQFF. The V call is TRBV7-7, the J call TRBJ2-1; D may be TRBD1 (6 bases). This CDR3 has 16 residues. CDR1 and CDR2 (germline): SSHAT, FNYEAQ (reference sequence).

The V gene is TRBV11-2, the J gene TRBJ2-5, with TRBD1 matching 11 bases. The length of the CDR3 is 18 residues. CDR1 is SGHAT and CDR2 is FQNNGV in the germline V gene. The trim removed 4 bases at V and 5 bases at J, leaving 15 bases unmatched. CDR3 bases: TGTGCCAGCAGCTCATACCCCGGGACAGGGGGTATTTTGGAGACCCAGTACTTC. It codes for CASSSYPGTGGILETQYF.

The gene calls are TRBV6-1 and TRBJ2-7; TRBD2 matches at 7 bases. This CDR3 region has 13 residues. V gave up 1 base and J gave up 6 bases; unmatched junction bases: 3. Germline CDR1 reads MNHNS; CDR2 reads SASEGT. CDR3 coding DNA: TGTGCCAGCAGTGAAGGAGCGGGGAGCGAGCAGTACTTC. It is translated as CASSEGAGSEQYF.

The V gene is TRBV28, the J gene TRBJ1-5; D might be TRBD1 (5 bases). Trimming shortened V by 1 base and J by 6 bases, and 10 bases separated the two germline ends. Per germline, CDR1 MDHEN and CDR2 SYDVKM. The CDR3 sequence is 14 residues long. CDR3 loop: CASSLSTESQPQHF. For the CDR3, the DNA is TGTGCCAGCAGTTTATCGACAGAAAGTCAGCCCCAGCATTTT. The entire variable domain, with the rest obtained from reference TRBV28 and TRBJ1-5, is as follows: DVKVTQSSRYLVKRTGEKVFLECVQDMDHENMFWYRQDPGLGLRLIYFSYDVKMKEKGDIPEGYSVSREKKERFSLILESASTNQTSMYLCASSLSTESQPQHFGDGTRLSIL.

This clone was found once. The chain is built from TRBV5-1 and TRBJ2-3; no reliable D call. Between the trimmed V and J ends, which lost 0 bases and 3 bases, there was a span of 14 bases. The CDR3 length is 16 residues. Germline V CDR1 and CDR2: SGHRS, YFSETQ. In DNA form, the CDR3 reads TGCGCCAGCAGCTTGGTGGTGAGCGCCGATACAGATACGCAGTATTTT. Protein: CASSLVVSADTDTQYF.

By share of the sample, this clone is large. This chain links TRBV7-6 with TRBJ1-1; 8 bases map to TRBD1. J lost 6 bases, V lost 4 bases, and 7 bases had no gene match. The CDR3 runs 14 residues. The germline V gene has CDR1 SGHVS and CDR2 FNYEAQ. Written as DNA, the CDR3 is TGTGCCAGCAGCTCAATACCGGACAGGGCTGAAGCTTTCTTT. It codes for CASSSIPDRAEAFF.

This chain links TRBV18 with TRBJ1-5; D is ambiguous. From germline, CDR1 is KGHSH and CDR2 LQKENI. The CDR3 contains 12 residues. The ends were cut back, 4 bases at V and 4 bases at J, with 5 bases in the middle. The CDR3 protein is CASSLQNQPQHF. CDR3 DNA: TGTGCCAGCTCACTTCAGAATCAGCCCCAGCATTTT.

The count of this clone is one. The rearrangement uses TRBV7-2 and TRBJ1-1; D perhaps matches TRBD1 (5 bases). This CDR3 is built from 13 residues. Per germline, CDR1 SGHTA and CDR2 FQGNSA. Deletions cut 3 bases from V and 4 bases from J, with 9 bases between. CDR3 sequence (DNA): TGTGCCAGCAGCTTCAGACAGAGCACTGAAGCTTTCTTT. It encodes CASSFRQSTEAFF.

This chain connects TRBV28 to TRBJ1-2, with 9 positions matching TRBD1. CDR1 is MDHEN, CDR2 SYDVKM, per germline. The CDR3 length is 16 residues. Germline trimming cut 4 bases from V and 1 base from J; bases unmatched to any gene: 7. CDR3 coding DNA: TGTGCCAGCAGTTCGTGGACAGGGGAGATTAACTATGGCTACACCTTC. This codes for CASSSWTGEINYGYTF.

The J gene is TRBJ2-3, the V gene TRBV6-5; D perhaps matches TRBD2 (6 bases). CDR3 length: 15 residues. V dropped 5 bases and J dropped 2 bases, with 14 bases sitting between them. Germline V lookup: CDR1 MNHEY, CDR2 SVGAGI. The CDR3 bases are TGTGCCAGCAGTCAATCTAGCGACCCCACAGATACGCAGTATTTT. It specifies CASSQSSDPTDTQYF.